Included here is one T cell receptor beta chain sequence, with context. Trimming stripped 0 bases from V and 6 bases from J, with 12 bases between. Germline V CDR1 and CDR2: MRHNA, SNTAGT. The length of the CDR3 is 14 residues. The sample comes from a study of T cells in tuberculosis. Measured with immunoSEQ multiplex PCR; TCRdb has only the in-frame clones, and not every one. Of around 38,000 clones in the sample, 95% were seen once. The sample taken for sequencing was PBMCs. The V gene is TRBV6-4, the J gene TRBJ2-7; D gene unclear. The source of this sequence is a donor aged 10 to 29 with latent tuberculosis or without tuberculosis infection. The CDR3 DNA sequence: TGTGCCAGCAGTGACTCGGCGCATTACAGCGAGCAGTACTTC. Its protein product is CASSDSAHYSEQYF.